The 16 T cell receptor beta chains below come from one sample, sequenced in a study of blood T cell repertoires in COVID-19 (dated by TCRdb to the early 2020s). The library was made by the immunoSEQ multiplex PCR assay. Here the immuneACCESS table is served through TCRdb, limited to in-frame sequences with V and J called. Missing clones are a known gap in these copies; in checked studies unresolved V genes cover under half, and the rest lacks a known reason. The sample table lists 120,000 or so clones, 78% of them with a count of one. The top ten clonotypes cover 2.3% of the sample. What was sequenced was peripheral blood. The receptors stem from a man aged 70 or older with acute or convalescent COVID-19.

This clone was observed once. CDR3 loop: CASSQDPRDSRLFF. The CDR3 coding sequence is TGCGCCAGCAGCCAAGATCCTAGGGACTCAAGGCTGTTTTTT. The chain uses TRBV4-3 and TRBJ2-2; a weak D match, TRBD2 (6 bases). Germline lookup yields CDR1 LGHNA and CDR2 YSLEER. CDR3 size: 14 residues. The V and J ends lost 0 bases and 13 bases respectively, with 15 bases between them.

The chain employs TRBV3-1 (or the pseudogene TRBV3-2) and TRBJ2-7; TRBD1 matches 7 bases. V gave up 0 bases and J gave up 3 bases; unmatched junction bases: 5. The CDR3 covers 15 residues. Germline lookup yields CDR1 LGHDT and CDR2 YNNKEL (reference sequence). The CDR3 is CASSQDWAGGYEQYF. Written as DNA, the CDR3 is TGTGCCAGCAGCCAAGATTGGGCAGGGGGCTACGAGCAGTACTTC.

This clone was recorded once. The chain employs TRBV9 and TRBJ1-2, with TRBD1 matching over 7 bases. Unmatched junction bases numbered 3, after V lost 2 bases and J lost 2 bases. The CDR3 is made up of 14 amino acids. Germline CDR1 SGDLS, CDR2 YYNGEE. The CDR3, as DNA: TGTGCCAGCAGCGTTCAACAGGGGAACTATGGCTACACCTTC. This gives the protein CASSVQQGNYGYTF.

CDR3: CASSSHRGRNQPQHF. DNA for the CDR3: TGTGCCAGCAGTTCACACAGGGGCCGCAATCAGCCCCAGCATTTT. The chain links TRBV6-5 to TRBJ1-5; 7 bases agree with TRBD1. Germline V gene sequence: CDR1 MNHEY, CDR2 SVGAGI. V dropped 4 bases and J dropped 2; count of bases not matched to a gene: 5. The CDR3 runs to 15 residues.

The J gene is TRBJ1-2, the V gene TRBV4-3, with D perhaps TRBD1 (6 bases). Germline assignment: CDR1 LGHNA and CDR2 YSLEER. The V end was cut by 4 bases, the J end by 6 bases, with 15 bases between. The CDR3 covers 14 residues. The DNA for the CDR3 is TGCGCCAGCAGCCGGGATGAAACAGGGAATGGCTACACCTTC. This gives the protein CASSRDETGNGYTF.

The V gene is TRBV5-5, the J gene TRBJ2-3, with a tentative D call TRBD1 (5 bases). Trimming stripped 0 bases from V and 6 bases from J, with 14 bases between. The CDR3 spans 15 residues. Germline loops: CDR1 SGHKS, CDR2 YYEKEE (reference sequence). The CDR3 DNA is TGTGCCAGCAGCTTGGCGTATCAGGGCTTTGATACGCAGTATTTT. It encodes CASSLAYQGFDTQYF.

This chain joins TRBV28 and TRBJ2-1; 7 nucleotides agree with TRBD2. CDR1 is MDHEN and CDR2 is SYDVKM in the germline V gene. V was pared by 5 bases and J by 6 bases, with 13 bases of the junction left unmatched. The CDR3 length is 16 residues. CDR3 sequence reads: CASSPSSSGEFNEQFF. The CDR3 DNA follows: TGTGCCAGCAGTCCCAGCTCGAGCGGGGAGTTCAATGAGCAGTTCTTC.

This clone was detected only a few times. V usage is TRBV9 and J usage is TRBJ1-3, with 7 bases that match TRBD1. Germline lookup yields CDR1 SGDLS and CDR2 YYNGEE. The length of the CDR3 is 17 residues. V lost 3 bases to trimming and J lost 0 bases; unmatched junction nucleotides: 9. DNA of the CDR3: TGTGCCAGCAGCGCCCGGGACAGCGCACTCTCTGGAAACACCATATATTTT. The encoded protein is CASSARDSALSGNTIYF.

This chain connects TRBV4-3 to TRBJ1-1; weak D call: TRBD1 (6 bases). The CDR3 is 13 amino acids. The germline V gene has CDR1 LGHNA and CDR2 YSLEER. With 0 bases removed from V and 7 bases from J, the gap between germline ends came to 9 bases. CDR3 in amino acids: CASSQEGGVEAFF. In DNA form, the CDR3 reads TGCGCCAGCAGCCAAGAAGGGGGGGTTGAAGCTTTCTTT.

The genes are TRBV7-2 and TRBJ1-5; maybe TRBD1 (5 bases). Per germline, CDR1 SGHTA and CDR2 FQGNSA. CDR3 length: 15 amino acids. V lost 2 bases and J lost 6, with 14 bases in between. As DNA, the CDR3 is TGTGCCAGCAGCTTACTATCAGGGTCGAGTCAGCCCCAGCATTTT. It translates to CASSLLSGSSQPQHF.

In its sample, this clone was seen once. The genes are TRBV4-1 and TRBJ1-2, with D tentatively TRBD1 (5 bases). Germline V gives CDR1 MGHRA, CDR2 YSYEKL. The germline V and J ends were trimmed by 0 bases and 4 bases, with 15 bases remaining between them. The CDR3 runs to 16 residues. DNA for the CDR3: TGCGCCAGCAGCCAAGATCGGCGGGGGTCGGGCTATGGCTACACCTTC. Protein product: CASSQDRRGSGYGYTF.

A word on this clone: The same CDR3 also results from other DNA sequences found in this sample. This chain joins TRBV5-1 and TRBJ2-5; maybe TRBD2 (5 bases). Trimming stripped 0 bases from V and 2 bases from J, with 8 bases between. CDR3 length equals 14 residues. Per the germline V gene, CDR1 is SGHRS and CDR2 is YFSETQ. In DNA form, the CDR3 reads TGCGCCAGCAGCTTGGCCGGCGGGCAAGAGACCCAGTACTTC. Residues: CASSLAGGQETQYF.

There are a few counts of this clone. This chain uses TRBV7-9 with TRBJ1-1; 7 nucleotides match TRBD1. The V segment lost 4 bases and the J segment 1 base; nucleotides outside the gene matches: 6. This CDR3 is 15 amino acids long. Germline assignment: CDR1 SEHNR and CDR2 FQNEAQ (reference sequence). The CDR3: CASSSGGLGNTEAFF. The CDR3 coding sequence is TGTGCCAGCAGCTCAGGGGGATTGGGGAACACTGAAGCTTTCTTT.

This clone occurred a few times. As DNA, the CDR3 is TGTGCCAGCAGATACCTAGGGCAGGGCTATGGCTACACCTTC. Its translation is CASRYLGQGYGYTF. This sequence joins TRBV27 and TRBJ1-2; D is possibly TRBD1 (5 bases). The CDR3 spans 14 residues. With 6 bases removed from V and 4 bases from J, the gap between germline ends came to 15 bases. Germline V CDR1 and CDR2: MNHEY, SMNVEV (reference sequence).

The V gene is TRBV19, the J gene TRBJ1-1, with 7 bases matching TRBD1. The CDR3 totals 13 residues. The V gene's germline CDR1 is LNHDA and CDR2 SQIVND (reference sequence). The J segment lost 7 bases and the V segment lost 6 bases, leaving 8 bases of the junction unmatched. The CDR3 is CASSPTGIGEAFF. CDR3 DNA: TGTGCCAGTAGCCCGACAGGGATCGGTGAAGCTTTCTTT.

V and J are TRBV4-3 and TRBJ2-6; TRBD1 matches 10 bases. The CDR3 length is 18 residues. V trimming: 3 bases; J trimming: 0 bases; junction bases outside the gene matches: 5. CDR1 and CDR2 (germline): LGHNA, YSLEER. The CDR3 here is CASSHRGQGPSGANVLTF. The CDR3 DNA reads TGCGCCAGCAGCCACAGGGGACAGGGGCCCTCTGGGGCCAACGTCCTGACTTTC.